A single sample is the source of the 5 T cell receptor beta chains below, sequenced in a study of blood T cell repertoires in COVID-19. The method was immunoSEQ multiplex PCR; TCRdb's version includes in-frame clones alone and lacks a portion of them. The sample has 30,000 to 40,000 clones; about 90% are singletons. The source material was peripheral blood. All receptors come from a woman between 25 and 40 years old in a cohort sampled during active COVID-19.

CDR3 sequence (DNA): TGTGCCAGCTCACCACCGACGATCCCGCGGGACATTCAGTACTTC. It encodes CASSPPTIPRDIQYF. The chain has TRBV18 and TRBJ2-4, with D maybe TRBD2 (5 bases). CDR1 is KGHSH and CDR2 is LQKENI in the germline V gene. V was pared by 0 bases and J by 8 bases, with 14 bases between. The CDR3 totals 15 residues.

This clone was found a few times. This sequence joins TRBV23-1 and TRBJ2-7; no firm D call. TRBV23-1 is an ORF, with its function uncertain. V lost 7 bases to trimming and J lost 6 bases, with 13 bases between them. The CDR3 runs to 12 residues. The CDR3 coding sequence is TGCGCCAGCACCACAGTGAGCCGCGAGCAGTACTTC. Residues: CASTTVSREQYF.

There are a few counts of this clone. V is TRBV20-1 and J is TRBJ2-1; D possibly corresponds to TRBD1 (6 bases). CDR1 DFQATT and CDR2 SNEGSKA come from the germline V gene (reference sequence). The CDR3 is 11 residues long. Trimming shortened V by 4 bases and J by 15 bases, and 16 bases separated the two germline ends. CDR3 nucleotide sequence: TGCAGTGCTAAGACAGGCCAAAAACGGTTCTTC. Translating gives CSAKTGQKRFF.

This clone has only one observation. J is TRBJ1-1 and V is TRBV29-1, with D hard to call. Trimming took off 4 bases at V and 0 bases at J, with 12 bases between the two ends. The CDR3 has 14 amino acids. Per germline, CDR1 SQVTM and CDR2 ANQGSEA. For the CDR3, the DNA is TGCAGCGTTGGGGAGCGACGGTTGAACACTGAAGCTTTCTTT. Amino acid sequence: CSVGERRLNTEAFF.

J is TRBJ2-3 and V is TRBV2, with D perhaps matching TRBD1 (5 bases). CDR1 SNHLY and CDR2 FYNNEI come from the germline V gene. CDR3 length equals 15 residues. The V gene lost 3 bases and the J gene lost 0 bases, with 10 bases spanning the gap. The CDR3 reads CASSDSGFSTDTQYF. CDR3 DNA sequence: TGTGCCAGCAGTGATTCAGGGTTCAGCACAGATACGCAGTATTTT.